This TCR beta chain was captured by sequencing in a study of blood T cell repertoires in COVID-19. Generated by immunoSEQ multiplex PCR, the TCRdb table keeps only in-frame clones and is missing some. The sample has 350,000 to 400,000 clones; 80% to 90% are singletons. The cohort comprised adults aged about 18 to 90 years residing in under 30 US areas. The receptor's source is a man between 18 and 35 years old who had recovered from COVID-19. Sequenced: PBMCs or T cells enriched from blood (not recorded which).

The CDR3 spells CASSPRTTLGTDTQYF. As DNA, the CDR3 is TGTGCCAGCAGCCCCCGGACTACCCTGGGCACAGATACGCAGTATTTT. The chain joins TRBV9 to TRBJ2-3; D is perhaps TRBD2 (6 bases). Trimming took 4 bases from V and 1 from J, leaving 16 bases between them. The CDR3 is made up of 16 amino acids. Germline V gives CDR1 SGDLS, CDR2 YYNGEE.